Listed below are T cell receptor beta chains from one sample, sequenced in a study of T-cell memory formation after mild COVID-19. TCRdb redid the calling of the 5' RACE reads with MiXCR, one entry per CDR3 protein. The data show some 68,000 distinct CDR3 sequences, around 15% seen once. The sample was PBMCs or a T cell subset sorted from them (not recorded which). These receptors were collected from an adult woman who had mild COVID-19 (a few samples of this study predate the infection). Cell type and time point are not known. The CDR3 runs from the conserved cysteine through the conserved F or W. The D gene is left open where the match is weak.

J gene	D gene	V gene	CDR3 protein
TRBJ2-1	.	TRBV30	CACPNAHNEQFF
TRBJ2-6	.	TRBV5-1	CASSSASGSGANVLTF
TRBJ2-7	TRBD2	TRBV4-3	CASSQDQASGSEQYF
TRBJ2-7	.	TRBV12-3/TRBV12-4	CASSFGSEQYF
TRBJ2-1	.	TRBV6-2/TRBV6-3	CASSPLGTYNEQFF
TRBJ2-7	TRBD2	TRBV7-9	CASSPGLSLREQYF
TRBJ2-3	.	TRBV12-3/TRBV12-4	CASSPTIPVDVVGTDTQYF
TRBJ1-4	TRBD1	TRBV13	CASNRDRSDEKLFF
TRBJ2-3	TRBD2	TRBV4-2	CASSRGLAGGGDTQYF
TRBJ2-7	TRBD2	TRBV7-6	CASSFRTSGTSSYEQYF
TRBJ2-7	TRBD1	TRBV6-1	CASSATGQGTYEQYF
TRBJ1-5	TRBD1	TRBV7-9	CASSWDRDNQPQHF
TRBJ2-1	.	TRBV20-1	CSADRLSSYNEQFF
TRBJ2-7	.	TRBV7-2	CASSEVGAYEQYF
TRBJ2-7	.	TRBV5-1	CASSLNLAPSSYEQYF
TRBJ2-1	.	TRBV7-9	CASSRLGGEQFF
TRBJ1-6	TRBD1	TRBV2	CASRAGGITHSPLHF
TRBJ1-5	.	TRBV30	CAWSERAGGQPQHF
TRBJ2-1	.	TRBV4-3	CASSPTGTLYNEQFF
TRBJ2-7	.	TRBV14	CASSLRRDRSYEQYF
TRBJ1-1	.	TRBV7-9	CASSFTADGYTEAFF
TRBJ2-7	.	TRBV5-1	CASSFVEAYEQYF
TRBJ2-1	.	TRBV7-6	CASSLARLGGEQFF
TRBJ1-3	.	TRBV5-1	CASSSSRGAGNTIYF
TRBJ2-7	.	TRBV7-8	CASSAGTGGEQYF
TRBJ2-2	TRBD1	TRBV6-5	CASSGQENTGELFF
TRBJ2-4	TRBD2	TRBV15	CATSRDPAGGIQYF
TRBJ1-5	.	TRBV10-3	CAISERGHDQPQHF
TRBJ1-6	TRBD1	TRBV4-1	CASSQETGGFHSPLHF
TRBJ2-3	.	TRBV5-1	CASSFTQGEEQYF
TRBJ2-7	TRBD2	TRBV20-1	CSAAGTSEPYEQYF
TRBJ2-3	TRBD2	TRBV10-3	CAISESLLAGGSDTQYF
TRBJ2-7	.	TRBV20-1	CSARREGEPGEQYF
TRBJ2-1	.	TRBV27	CASSLSDSNEQFF
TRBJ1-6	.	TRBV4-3	CASSQTFMTPGDSPLHF
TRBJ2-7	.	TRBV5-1	CASSLGLARTYEQYF
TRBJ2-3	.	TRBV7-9	CASTTPLGEGTDTQYF
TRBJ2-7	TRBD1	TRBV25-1	CATDPGGRNEQYF
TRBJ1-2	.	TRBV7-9	CASSPGSYGYTF
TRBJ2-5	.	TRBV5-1	CASSPDSGQGHWETQYF
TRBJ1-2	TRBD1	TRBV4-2	CASSQAPGQVSNYGYTF
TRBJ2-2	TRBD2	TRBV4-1	CASSRLAGGLDTGELFF
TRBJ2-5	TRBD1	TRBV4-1	CASSHPRTGYQETQYF
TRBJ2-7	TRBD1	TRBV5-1	CASSLVGQGYEQYF
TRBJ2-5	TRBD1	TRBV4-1	CASSQDRGSQETQYF
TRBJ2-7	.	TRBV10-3	CAISEWDKNEQYF
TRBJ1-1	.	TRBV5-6	CASSLRDGNTEAFF
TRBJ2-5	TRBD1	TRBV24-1	CATSDQGTGQETQYF
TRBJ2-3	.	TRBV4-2	CASSQKSRDTQYF
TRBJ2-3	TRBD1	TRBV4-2	CASSQDRQGWGDTQYF
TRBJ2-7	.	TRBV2	CASTLAGAVPYEQYF
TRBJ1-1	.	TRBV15	CATRDIRRTEAFF
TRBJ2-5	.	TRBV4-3	CARPRGKETQYF
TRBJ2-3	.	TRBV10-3	CATADRPDTQYF
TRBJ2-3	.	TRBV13	CASSPQVTQYF
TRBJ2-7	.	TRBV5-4	CASSSDDEQYF
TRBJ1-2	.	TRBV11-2	CASSGRNYGYTF
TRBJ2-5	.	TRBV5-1	CASSLGQGGEETQYF
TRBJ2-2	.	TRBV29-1	CSVDAGYPGELFF